Included here is one TCR beta chain sequence, with context. This entry is derived from a study of CD8 T cells in Susac syndrome. Reverse transcription of about 0.45 to 1 ug RNA was carried out with random hexamers. In TCRdb, the immunoSEQ multiplex PCR reads were re-called with MiXCR into one record per CDR3 protein. The sample shows some 77,000 distinct CDR3 sequences, roughly 93% of them seen only once. The CDR3 sequence is 15 residues long. V lost 3 bases to trimming and J lost 3 bases, with 12 bases between them. Germline-derived CDR1 and CDR2 are MGHRA and YSYEKL. What was sequenced was CD4+ T cells from PBMCs. This TCR came from a human donor with Susac syndrome. The V and J genes are TRBV4-1 and TRBJ2-1, with D perhaps TRBD2 (6 bases). This chain's CDR3 is CASSHTEGLYNEQFF. CDR3 nucleotides: TGCGCCAGCAGCCATACGGAGGGGCTCTACAATGAGCAGTTCTTC.